Included here is one TCR beta chain sequence, with context. The data stem from a study of blood T cell repertoires in COVID-19. Study-level background: Acute and convalescent COVID-19 samples came from the United States, Italy and Spain.

Per the authors' pipeline: Reference gene primer amplification yielded estimated nucleated cell counts. Assay used: immunoSEQ multiplex PCR; TCRdb lists only in-frame clones, some missing. V, J and clone size were drawn from that table, and D and trimming were deduced from the DNA. The profile shows over 90,000 clones, roughly 84% of them singletons. Trimming pared 2 bases from V and 3 bases from J, leaving 8 bases between. This CDR3 contains 13 residues. Germline V gene lookup returns CDR1 SGHDT and CDR2 YYEEEE. V is TRBV5-6 and J is TRBJ1-2; D gene unclear. The clonotype originates from a human donor in a cohort sampled during active COVID-19. The sample consisted of peripheral blood. In DNA form, the CDR3 reads TGTGCCAGCAGCTTTCCTCTTGACTATGGCTACACCTTC. Protein product: CASSFPLDYGYTF.